The 20 T cell receptor beta chains presented below share a single source sample, sequenced in a study of Ad26.COV2.S vaccination and SARS-CoV-2 variants. Treatment: 15 to 20 received Ad26.COV2.S at low or high dose, single or two shots; about 5 received placebo; per-sample allocation not given. Day 63 following the first vaccine or placebo injection was when the samples were taken. Libraries were prepared by immunoSEQ multiplex PCR; TCRdb keeps only in-frame clonotypes and omits some of them. The sample shows about 390,000 clones, 70% to 90% of them seen only once. The sequencing here drew on peripheral blood, taken in a trial of Ad26.COV2.S vaccine versus placebo. The receptors here all came from a person between 18 and 65 years old who received the Ad26.COV2.S COVID-19 vaccine or a placebo.

The V gene is TRBV27, the J gene TRBJ1-1; the D gene is possibly TRBD1 (5 bases). CDR1 MNHEY and CDR2 SMNVEV come from the germline V gene (reference sequence). The germline V and J ends were trimmed by 10 bases and 0 bases, with 18 bases remaining between them. This CDR3 has 15 amino acids. The CDR3 reads CATRRSGTMNTEAFF. CDR3 DNA: TGTGCCACCCGACGGAGCGGGACTATGAACACTGAAGCTTTCTTT.

The rearrangement uses TRBV6-6 and TRBJ2-2; 8 bases line up with TRBD2. The CDR3 runs 16 residues. The V gene end was trimmed by 6 bases and the J gene end by 0 bases; junction bases not matched to a gene: 6. CDR1 and CDR2 from the germline V gene are MNHNY and SVGAGI (reference sequence). CDR3 protein: CASSPGGRPNTGELFF. CDR3 nucleotides: TGTGCCAGCAGCCCGGGGGGGCGACCGAACACCGGGGAGCTGTTTTTT.

The CDR3 reads CASSLDGLAAFSYEQYF. Written as DNA, the CDR3 is TGTGCCAGCAGCTTGGACGGGCTAGCGGCTTTCTCCTACGAGCAGTACTTC. This chain uses TRBV5-4 with TRBJ2-7; 7 bases align to TRBD2. CDR3 length equals 17 residues. The J segment lost 0 bases and the V segment lost 0 bases, leaving 9 bases of the junction unmatched. Germline V CDR1 and CDR2: SGHNT, YYREEE (reference sequence).

The chain links TRBV18 to TRBJ1-4, with D possibly TRBD1 on 5 matching bases. V was trimmed by 0 bases and J by 5 bases, leaving 13 bases between them. This CDR3 has 16 residues. CDR1 and CDR2 (germline): KGHSH, LQKENI. The CDR3 protein is CASSPPEAGRNEKLFF. CDR3 sequence (DNA): TGTGCCAGCTCACCACCGGAGGCAGGGAGAAATGAAAAACTGTTTTTT.

The chain uses TRBV23-1 and TRBJ1-2; TRBD1 matches at 8 bases. TRBV23-1 is an ORF, with its function uncertain. Trimming at V came to 4 bases and at J to 6 bases, leaving 10 bases not matched to a gene. The CDR3 extends over 15 amino acids. Here the CDR3 DNA reads TGCGCCAGCAGTCCCTCGAGGGCAGGGGGCAATGGCTACACCTTC. It translates to CASSPSRAGGNGYTF.

The chain carries TRBV6-4 and TRBJ2-3; TRBD1 might be the D (6 bases). Trimming stripped 4 bases from V and 0 bases from J, with 11 bases between. From germline, CDR1 is MRHNA and CDR2 SNTAGT. This CDR3 has 15 residues. The CDR3 nucleotides are TGTGCCAGCAGTGTACAGGGCATCAGCACAGATACGCAGTATTTT. Protein sequence: CASSVQGISTDTQYF.

The rearrangement joins TRBV5-1 to TRBJ2-7; D possibly corresponds to TRBD2 (6 bases). V was shortened by 2 bases and J by 5 bases, with 14 bases between the two germline ends. This CDR3 has 14 amino acids. CDR1 is SGHRS, CDR2 YFSETQ, per germline. The CDR3 sequence is CASSLRTSIDEQYF. The DNA of the CDR3 is TGCGCCAGCAGCTTAAGAACTAGCATAGACGAGCAGTACTTC. Combining the CDR3 with reference TRBV5-1 and TRBJ2-7 gives the whole variable domain KAGVTQTPRYLIKTRGQQVTLSCSPISGHRSVSWYQQTPGQGLQFLFEYFSETQRNKGNFPGRFSGRQFSNSRSEMNVSTLELGDSALYLCASSLRTSIDEQYFGPGTRLTVT.

The rearrangement links TRBV18 to TRBJ2-3, with TRBD2 matching over 14 bases. Losses at the gene ends were 3 bases for V and 7 bases for J; bases not matched to a gene: 3. Germline V gives CDR1 KGHSH, CDR2 LQKENI. The CDR3 consists of 15 residues. The CDR3 DNA reads TGTGCCAGCTCACCTGGGACTAGCGGGGGACATACGCAGTATTTT. It yields the protein CASSPGTSGGHTQYF.

The chain uses TRBV15 and TRBJ1-2, with D unclear. The length of the CDR3 is 13 residues. Germline V gives CDR1 LNHNV, CDR2 YYDKDF (reference sequence). The V end was cut by 4 bases, the J end by 2 bases, with 8 bases between. The CDR3 protein is CATSKGGNYGYTF. The CDR3 DNA reads as TGTGCCACCAGCAAAGGTGGCAACTATGGCTACACCTTC.

J is TRBJ1-1 and V is TRBV7-8; the D gene is possibly TRBD1 (6 bases). The ends were cut back, 5 bases at V and 1 base at J, with 14 bases in the middle. The germline gives CDR1 SGHVS, CDR2 FQNEAQ. This CDR3 comprises 15 residues. For the CDR3, the DNA is TGTGCCAGCAGCCGGAACAGGGTTAGGAACACTGAAGCTTTCTTT. Encoded protein: CASSRNRVRNTEAFF.

This chain connects TRBV9 to TRBJ1-6; 8 bases agree with TRBD1. Germline loops: CDR1 SGDLS, CDR2 YYNGEE. The junction had 6 bases not matched to a gene; V was cut back by 4 bases and J by 9 bases. The CDR3 spans 14 residues. The CDR3 reads CASSLTGGISPLHF. DNA for the CDR3: TGTGCCAGCAGCCTCACAGGGGGGATTTCACCCCTCCACTTT. The entire variable domain, with the rest obtained from reference TRBV9 and TRBJ1-6, is as follows: DSGVTQTPKHLITATGQRVTLRCSPRSGDLSVYWYQQSLDQGLQFLIQYYNGEERAKGNILERFSAQQFPDLHSELNLSSLELGDSALYFCASSLTGGISPLHFGNGTRLTVT.

This chain joins TRBV13 and TRBJ1-2, with D hard to call. Germline loops: CDR1 PRHDT, CDR2 FYEKMQ (reference sequence). The V gene lost 5 bases and the J gene lost 4 bases, with 11 bases spanning the gap. This CDR3 region has 13 residues. The CDR3 spells CASSHRRRYGYTF. CDR3 in DNA: TGTGCCAGCAGCCACCGGAGACGCTATGGCTACACCTTC.

The J gene is TRBJ2-1, the V gene TRBV10-1; D may correspond to TRBD1 or TRBD2 (5 bases each). Trimming removed 6 bases at V and 0 bases at J, with 12 bases between. The CDR3 runs 15 residues. CDR1 is WNHNN, CDR2 SYGVQD, per germline (reference sequence). The CDR3 nucleotides are TGCGCCAGCAGCGGTGGGGGAATCTCCTACAATGAGCAGTTCTTC. Its translation: CASSGGGISYNEQFF.

V usage is TRBV27 and J usage is TRBJ1-1; weak D call: TRBD1 (5 bases). V was trimmed by 1 base and J by 4 bases, leaving 13 bases between them. This CDR3 is 15 amino acids long. Germline V CDR1 and CDR2: MNHEY, SMNVEV (reference sequence). The CDR3 DNA is TGTGCCAGCAGTTTATTTGGGGGTGTAAGCACTGAAGCTTTCTTT. Translated: CASSLFGGVSTEAFF.

The chain has TRBV20-1 and TRBJ2-7; a possible D gene is TRBD2 (6 bases). V was pared by 3 bases and J by 0 bases, with 15 bases between. Germline V gene data show CDR1 as DFQATT and CDR2 as SNEGSKA (reference sequence). The CDR3 loop spans 15 amino acids. The CDR3 here is CSASFMGGDSYEQYF. DNA for the CDR3: TGCAGTGCTAGTTTCATGGGCGGGGACTCCTACGAGCAGTACTTC.

Only one count was recorded for this clone. V gene TRBV11-1 combines with J gene TRBJ2-2, with D perhaps TRBD1 (6 bases). V dropped 5 bases and J dropped 5 bases, with 12 bases sitting between them. CDR1 and CDR2 (germline): SGHAT, FQDESV (reference sequence). CDR3 length: 14 residues. The CDR3 region is CASSPDRWTGELFF. CDR3 nucleotides: TGTGCCAGCAGCCCCGACAGGTGGACCGGGGAGCTGTTTTTT.

The chain has TRBV5-6 and TRBJ1-2; tentative D call: TRBD1 (6 bases). Looked up from germline, CDR1 is SGHDT and CDR2 is YYEEEE. CDR3 length: 16 amino acids. V lost 4 bases and J lost 3, with 19 bases in between. CDR3 sequence (DNA): TGTGCCAGCAGCCCCCAGAAGGCAGGGGAGCACTATGGCTACACCTTC. It encodes CASSPQKAGEHYGYTF.

The rearrangement uses TRBV5-1 and TRBJ2-2, with D hard to call. Trimming removed 0 bases from V and 8 bases from J, with 11 bases in between. The CDR3 is made up of 14 amino acids. Germline CDR1 and CDR2: SGHRS and YFSETQ. CDR3 protein: CASSLDVRRGELFF. CDR3 nucleotides: TGCGCCAGCAGCTTGGATGTGAGGCGGGGGGAGCTGTTTTTT. Full variable domain (remainder filled in from reference TRBV5-1 and TRBJ2-2): KAGVTQTPRYLIKTRGQQVTLSCSPISGHRSVSWYQQTPGQGLQFLFEYFSETQRNKGNFPGRFSGRQFSNSRSEMNVSTLELGDSALYLCASSLDVRRGELFFGEGSRLTVL.

This sequence joins TRBV6-2 or TRBV6-3 and TRBJ1-3; weak D call: TRBD1 (6 bases). The CDR3 spans 14 residues. V dropped 5 bases and J dropped 3 bases, with 11 bases sitting between them. The germline gives CDR1 MNHEY, CDR2 SVGEGT. DNA for the CDR3: TGTGCCAGCAGTCGACAGGTCTTTGGAAACACCATATATTTT. Translation gives CASSRQVFGNTIYF.

CDR3 sequence: CASRTVPGVAQDTQYF. The CDR3 coding sequence is TGTGCCAGCAGAACCGTTCCGGGGGTAGCACAAGATACGCAGTATTTT. The rearrangement joins TRBV11-2 to TRBJ2-3, with D maybe TRBD2 (6 bases). Germline CDR1 reads SGHAT; CDR2 reads FQNNGV. V was clipped by 6 bases and J by 5 bases, with 21 bases between them. CDR3 length: 16 amino acids.